The TCR beta chain described here comes from a study of long-term antiretroviral therapy in people with HIV. About the research overall: There is a gap of about a decade between the earliest samples and the later 2015 immediate-ART recommendation.

This clone was recorded once. The antigen is not known. General study findings and limits: Information on adherence to ART, viral resistance or therapy changes was unavailable. Although diversity increased after ART, it remained lower than in transplant donor controls. Blood was collected between about 2004 and 2017, possibly under older ART regimens.

This was the immunoSEQ v3.0 assay at survey level. The method was immunoSEQ multiplex PCR; TCRdb's version includes in-frame clones alone and lacks a portion of them. This sample has 20,000 or so clones; approximately 80% occur once, and the top ten carry approximately 19%. There are 15 residues in the CDR3. The germline gives CDR1 LNHDA, CDR2 SQIVND (reference sequence). The ends were cut back, 8 bases at V and 6 bases at J, with 22 bases in the middle. This specimen was unsorted PBMCs, taken 0.1 years before starting antiretroviral therapy. The receptor was isolated from a man younger than 30 with HIV. V and J are TRBV19 and TRBJ1-2; D perhaps matches TRBD1 (6 bases). CDR3 region: CASRTSGTIADGYTF. For the CDR3, the DNA is TGTGCCAGTCGAACGTCTGGGACAATCGCCGATGGCTACACCTTC.